This T cell receptor beta chain originates from a study of PD-L1 blockade in urothelial cancer. This CDR3 has 15 amino acids. The germline V gene encodes CDR1 LGHNA and CDR2 YNFKEQ. J was trimmed by 4 bases and V by 4 bases; bases with no gene match: 2. Clones were sequenced by immunoSEQ multiplex PCR, and TCRdb holds only the in-frame ones, with some missing. Of 120,000 or so clones listed, roughly 82% are singletons. Time point noted: peripheral blood 6 weeks after treatment start. This rearrangement joins TRBV4-2 to TRBJ2-1, with TRBD2 identical over 12 bases. The receptor was isolated from a man aged 50-60 years with urothelial cancer. The material sequenced was PBMCs, taken around atezolizumab (anti-PD-L1) treatment. The CDR3 bases are TGTGCCAGCAGCCGGACTAGCGGGGATTACAATGAGCAGTTCTTC. Translation: CASSRTSGDYNEQFF.